This passage covers 22 T cell receptor beta chains from one sample sequenced in a study of cytomegalovirus exposure and HLA in healthy donors. Vbeta (60) and Jbeta (13) primers were used in the PCR. Here immunoSEQ multiplex PCR was the method, and the copy in TCRdb shows in-frame clones only, minus some. The profile shows some 190,000 clones, around 88% of them singletons. Sequencing was carried out using PBMCs. These receptors were taken from a man in his forties in good health and CMV-seropositive.

The CDR3 coding sequence is TGCAGCGTTGAATCAGGGGGCGGCTATGGCTACACCTTC. Residues: CSVESGGGYGYTF. V usage is TRBV29-1 and J usage is TRBJ1-2, with TRBD1 matching 8 bases. The CDR3 covers 13 residues. The germline gives CDR1 SQVTM, CDR2 ANQGSEA. The ends lost 2 bases at V and 4 bases at J; junction bases unmatched: 3. Full variable domain (outside the CDR3, taken from reference TRBV29-1 and TRBJ1-2): SAVISQKPSRDICQRGTSLTIQCQVDSQVTMMFWYRQQPGQSLTLIATANQGSEATYESGFVIDKFPISRPNLTFSTLTVSNMSPEDSSIYLCSVESGGGYGYTFGSGTRLTVV.

CDR3 amino acids: CASSFGGSRTYEQYF. CDR3 nucleotide sequence: TGTGCCAGCAGCTTCGGGGGATCTAGAACCTACGAGCAGTACTTC. V gene TRBV11-2 combines with J gene TRBJ2-7, with a possible D match to TRBD2 (6 bases). The V gene's germline CDR1 is SGHAT and CDR2 FQNNGV. V lost 3 bases and J 2 bases, leaving 14 bases between the germline ends. The length of the CDR3 is 15 residues.

The gene calls are TRBV5-5 and TRBJ2-5; D not resolved. The ends were cut back, 6 bases at V and 5 bases at J, with 17 bases in the middle. This CDR3 region has 14 residues. Germline CDR1 and CDR2: SGHKS and YYEKEE (reference sequence). The CDR3 sequence is CASNDVAGVETQYF. The CDR3 nucleotides are TGTGCCAGCAACGACGTCGCAGGTGTGGAGACCCAGTACTTC.

The chain recombines TRBV29-1 with TRBJ2-7; 10 bases match TRBD1. The CDR3 spans 13 residues. Germline V gene data show CDR1 as SQVTM and CDR2 as ANQGSEA. V lost 7 bases and J lost 2; bases outside the gene matches: 5. Here the CDR3 DNA reads TGCAGCGCCGAGACAGGGGGCGCCTACGAGCAGTACTTC. Its translation is CSAETGGAYEQYF.

This chain connects TRBV9 to TRBJ2-1, with TRBD2 matching 10 bases. Germline V gene data show CDR1 as SGDLS and CDR2 as YYNGEE. CDR3 length equals 15 residues. V shed 4 bases, J shed 3 bases, and the junction held 4 bases outside the gene matches. The DNA for the CDR3 is TGTGCCAGCAGCTCCACTAGCGGGAACTACAATGAGCAGTTCTTC. Translating gives CASSSTSGNYNEQFF.

V gene TRBV14 combines with J gene TRBJ1-3; TRBD1 matches at 11 bases. The V gene's germline CDR1 is SGHDN and CDR2 FVKESK. The CDR3 consists of 19 residues. J gave up 0 bases and V 3 bases, and 10 bases lay outside the gene matches. The DNA of the CDR3 is TGTGCCAGCAGCCAGCTGGGACAGGGGGATCCTGTCTCTGGAAACACCATATATTTT. Translating gives CASSQLGQGDPVSGNTIYF. The whole variable domain, remainder taken from reference TRBV14 and TRBJ1-3, is EAGVTQFPSHSVIEKGQTVTLRCDPISGHDNLYWYRRVMGKEIKFLLHFVKESKQDESGMPNNRFLAERTGGTYSTLKVQPAELEDSGVYFCASSQLGQGDPVSGNTIYFGEGSWLTVV.

The chain carries TRBV5-1 and TRBJ1-1; TRBD1 is a possible D gene (5 bases). V shed 4 bases and J shed 3 bases, with 13 bases lying between them. Germline V gene sequence: CDR1 SGHRS, CDR2 YFSETQ. This CDR3 has 14 residues. CDR3 nucleotide sequence: TGCGCCAGCAGCCTCCAACCGGGGGACACTGAAGCTTTCTTT. Translation: CASSLQPGDTEAFF.

The J gene is TRBJ2-7, the V gene TRBV9; TRBD1 agrees at 9 bases. The CDR3 spans 15 residues. Germline CDR1 is SGDLS and CDR2 is YYNGEE. V gave up 0 bases and J gave up 2 bases; unmatched junction bases: 3. CDR3 amino acids: CASSVGTGGPYEQYF. The CDR3 coding sequence is TGTGCCAGCAGCGTAGGTACAGGGGGCCCCTACGAGCAGTACTTC. Variable domain in full (rest from reference TRBV9 and TRBJ2-7): DSGVTQTPKHLITATGQRVTLRCSPRSGDLSVYWYQQSLDQGLQFLIQYYNGEERAKGNILERFSAQQFPDLHSELNLSSLELGDSALYFCASSVGTGGPYEQYFGPGTRLTVT.

V and J are TRBV6-6 and TRBJ1-2; 7 positions agree with TRBD1. The germline CDR1 and CDR2 sequences are MNHNY and SVGAGI (reference sequence). With 6 bases clipped from V and 5 bases from J, the junction kept 9 bases outside the gene matches. CDR3 length: 14 amino acids. The CDR3 sequence: CASRRQGSYYGYTF. The CDR3 nucleotides are TGTGCCAGCAGGCGACAGGGATCCTATTATGGCTACACCTTC.

This clone has only a few counts. The chain has TRBV5-1 and TRBJ2-3, with D tentatively TRBD1 (5 bases). Germline-derived CDR1 and CDR2 are SGHRS and YFSETQ. The V end was cut by 3 bases, the J end by 3 bases, with 14 bases between. This CDR3 contains 15 residues. The CDR3 DNA is TGCGCCAGCAGCTCGATCCCGGACACTACAGATACGCAGTATTTT. This codes for CASSSIPDTTDTQYF.

V and J are TRBV6-6 and TRBJ1-1, with TRBD1 matching 8 bases. CDR1 is MNHNY and CDR2 is SVGAGI in the germline V gene (reference sequence). CDR3 size: 15 residues. V lost 0 bases to trimming and J lost 5 bases; unmatched junction nucleotides: 5. The CDR3 spells CASSYSTGAGTEAFF. The CDR3, as DNA: TGTGCCAGCAGTTACTCGACAGGGGCGGGTACTGAAGCTTTCTTT.

The chain uses TRBV29-1 and TRBJ1-1; D unclear. CDR3 size: 16 residues. The V end lost 4 bases, the J end lost 1 base, and 19 bases lay between the germline ends. Germline assignment: CDR1 SQVTM and CDR2 ANQGSEA. Here the CDR3 DNA reads TGCAGCGTTGGGTTCGGAGGTGGGCGGAAGAACACTGAAGCTTTCTTT. This sequence encodes CSVGFGGGRKNTEAFF.

The genes are TRBV5-1 and TRBJ2-1; tentatively, D is TRBD1 (6 bases). The CDR3 sequence is 14 residues long. Germline assignment: CDR1 SGHRS and CDR2 YFSETQ. Trimming removed 6 bases from V and 3 bases from J, with 13 bases in between. The CDR3 here is CASKKEDSYNEQFF. The CDR3 DNA is TGCGCCAGCAAAAAAGAGGACAGCTACAATGAGCAGTTCTTC.

A few counts support this clone. The V and J genes are TRBV7-3 and TRBJ2-5; 8 bases are a match to TRBD1. V lost 2 bases to trimming and J lost 1 base; unmatched junction nucleotides: 3. The CDR3 extends over 15 amino acids. Germline V gene data show CDR1 as SGHTA and CDR2 as FQGTGA. CDR3 sequence (DNA): TGTGCCAGCAGCTTACAGACAGGGGCCCAAGAGACCCAGTACTTC. Encoded protein: CASSLQTGAQETQYF.

The rearrangement links TRBV6-5 to TRBJ1-2, with 7 bases fitting TRBD1. Germline CDR1 reads MNHEY; CDR2 reads SVGAGI. The length of the CDR3 is 15 residues. The J segment lost 2 bases and the V segment lost 7 bases, leaving 10 bases of the junction unmatched. The CDR3 is CASKRTGLPNYGYTF. In DNA, the CDR3 is TGTGCCAGCAAAAGGACAGGCCTCCCCAACTATGGCTACACCTTC.

The CDR3, as DNA: TGTGCCAGCAGTGAAGCGGCGGCAGGGGGGAGCACTGAAGCTTTCTTT. This gives the protein CASSEAAAGGSTEAFF. The chain employs TRBV6-1 and TRBJ1-1, with 7 bases identical to TRBD1. The CDR3 runs to 16 residues. The germline CDR1 and CDR2 sequences are MNHNS and SASEGT. V shed 0 bases, J shed 4 bases, and the junction held 8 bases outside the gene matches.

The chain joins TRBV18 to TRBJ1-2, with 7 positions matching TRBD1. The CDR3 sequence is 15 residues long. Germline trimming cut 0 bases from V and 4 bases from J; bases unmatched to any gene: 5. Germline values: CDR1 KGHSH, CDR2 LQKENI. The chain's CDR3 is CASSPPGTVFYGYTF. As DNA, the CDR3 is TGTGCCAGCTCACCACCGGGGACAGTCTTCTATGGCTACACCTTC.

This clone was picked up one time. The rearrangement links TRBV19 to TRBJ1-5, with no clear D. CDR3 length equals 12 residues. V lost 7 bases, J lost 3 bases, and 7 bases lay in between. The germline V gene has CDR1 LNHDA and CDR2 SQIVND (reference sequence). The CDR3 reads CASTQYNQPQHF. The CDR3 DNA reads TGTGCCAGTACACAGTACAATCAGCCCCAGCATTTT.

Turning to this clone: The sample contains more than one DNA sequence encoding this CDR3. The rearrangement links TRBV5-1 to TRBJ1-1, with 8 nucleotides matching TRBD1. The CDR3 extends over 14 amino acids. CDR1 is SGHRS, CDR2 YFSETQ, per germline. The J segment lost 1 base and the V segment lost 1 base, leaving 0 bases of the junction unmatched. CDR3 coding DNA: TGCGCCAGCAGCTTGCAGGGGGCGAACACTGAAGCTTTCTTT. Translated, it gives CASSLQGANTEAFF. Filled out from reference TRBV5-1 and TRBJ1-1, the complete variable domain reads KAGVTQTPRYLIKTRGQQVTLSCSPISGHRSVSWYQQTPGQGLQFLFEYFSETQRNKGNFPGRFSGRQFSNSRSEMNVSTLELGDSALYLCASSLQGANTEAFFGQGTRLTVV.

The chain joins TRBV2 to TRBJ2-7, with 7 bases identical to TRBD2. This CDR3 is built from 15 residues. V shed 3 bases and J 3 bases; nucleotides not matched to a gene: 8. Looked up from germline, CDR1 is SNHLY and CDR2 is FYNNEI. The CDR3 nucleotides are TGTGCCAGCAGTGATAGGCTAGCGGATGTCTACGAGCAGTACTTC. Protein: CASSDRLADVYEQYF.

The chain has TRBV18 and TRBJ2-7; D perhaps matches TRBD2 (5 bases). Germline assignment: CDR1 KGHSH and CDR2 LQKENI. This CDR3 region has 16 residues. V was cut by 5 bases and J by 2 bases, with 19 bases left in between. The CDR3 sequence is CASSGVGSELPYEQYF. The CDR3 DNA sequence: TGTGCCAGCTCAGGGGTGGGTAGCGAACTACCCTACGAGCAGTACTTC.

This clone came up once. The chain is built from TRBV11-3 and TRBJ2-1; the match to TRBD2 covers 8 bases. The V gene's germline CDR1 is SGHNT and CDR2 YENEEA. V shed 5 bases and J 9 bases; nucleotides not matched to a gene: 15. The length of the CDR3 is 16 residues. This CDR3 is CASSVQGLAGRGEQFF. The CDR3 nucleotides are TGTGCCAGCAGCGTCCAAGGGCTAGCGGGCCGGGGTGAGCAGTTCTTC.